These 20 T cell receptor beta chains came from one sample sequenced in a study of cytomegalovirus exposure and HLA in healthy donors. 60 Vbeta and 13 Jbeta primers were used in PCR. The table came from immunoSEQ multiplex PCR; TCRdb's copy has only in-frame clones and leaves some out. Among some 190,000 clones listed, 75% to 85% were seen once. Sequenced sample: PBMCs. The receptors shown here come from a man aged 18 to 30 in good health and CMV-seronegative.

V is TRBV7-9 and J is TRBJ1-4; D possibly corresponds to TRBD1 (5 bases). V lost 4 bases and J lost 7, with 10 bases in between. The V gene's germline CDR1 is SEHNR and CDR2 FQNEAQ (reference sequence). The CDR3 runs to 13 residues. The CDR3 here is CASSSTEFEKLFF. The CDR3 bases are TGTGCCAGCAGCTCGACAGAATTTGAAAAACTGTTTTTT.

This sequence joins TRBV5-4 and TRBJ2-1; 16 positions match TRBD2. Germline V gives CDR1 SGHNT, CDR2 YYREEE (reference sequence). Trimming removed 4 bases from V and 10 bases from J; junction bases left unmatched: 5. The CDR3 loop spans 15 amino acids. CDR3 DNA sequence: TGTGCCAGCAGCCCCGGGACTAGCGGGGGGGGAGAGCAGTTCTTC. Translating it yields CASSPGTSGGGEQFF.

This clone has a single count. The chain is built from TRBV6-1 and TRBJ1-4, with D possibly being TRBD1 (5 bases). The CDR3 extends over 14 amino acids. CDR1 MNHNS and CDR2 SASEGT come from the germline V gene. Trimming took 2 bases from V and 5 from J, leaving 9 bases between them. The chain's CDR3 is CASSEPGNNEKLFF. The DNA for the CDR3 is TGTGCCAGCAGTGAACCAGGGAACAATGAAAAACTGTTTTTT.

The rearrangement uses TRBV18 and TRBJ1-1; D is unclear. The V gene's germline CDR1 is KGHSH and CDR2 LQKENI. Between the trimmed V and J ends, which lost 2 bases and 3 bases, there was a span of 13 bases. CDR3 length: 15 residues. For the CDR3, the DNA is TGTGCCAGCTCACCATTGGAGGGCCCGGACACTGAAGCTTTCTTT. Its protein is CASSPLEGPDTEAFF.

The chain carries TRBV2 and TRBJ1-5; 7 bases align to TRBD1. Unmatched junction bases numbered 8, after V lost 6 bases and J lost 0 bases. The CDR3 sequence is 16 residues long. Germline CDR1 reads SNHLY; CDR2 reads FYNNEI. The CDR3: CASRRDRQNSNQPQHF. Written as DNA, the CDR3 is TGTGCCAGCAGAAGGGACAGACAAAATAGCAATCAGCCCCAGCATTTT.

The rearrangement joins TRBV5-1 to TRBJ1-2; TRBD1 might be the D (5 bases). The CDR3 extends over 16 amino acids. The germline gives CDR1 SGHRS, CDR2 YFSETQ. V was trimmed by 0 bases and J by 1 base, leaving 13 bases between them. The CDR3 DNA is TGCGCCAGCAGCTTGGACCCCGACAGATTTAACTATGGCTACACCTTC. It codes for CASSLDPDRFNYGYTF.

The chain carries TRBV27 and TRBJ2-1; D is undetermined. The germline gives CDR1 MNHEY, CDR2 SMNVEV (reference sequence). The V end lost 4 bases, the J end lost 3 bases, and 13 bases lay between the germline ends. This CDR3 is 15 amino acids long. The chain's CDR3 is CASSWFPESYNEQFF. DNA of the CDR3: TGTGCCAGCAGTTGGTTCCCAGAAAGCTACAATGAGCAGTTCTTC.

This clone has just a few counts. The chain uses TRBV9 and TRBJ1-6, with 8 bases that match TRBD1. V trimming: 3 bases; J trimming: 6 bases; junction bases outside the gene matches: 2. CDR1 and CDR2 (germline): SGDLS, YYNGEE. CDR3 size: 14 residues. The CDR3 DNA sequence: TGTGCCAGCAGCGGACAGGGGATTAATTCACCCCTCCACTTT. Translation: CASSGQGINSPLHF.

The V call is TRBV6-1, the J call TRBJ1-2; a possible D gene is TRBD1 (5 bases). Deletions cut 4 bases from V and 2 bases from J, with 14 bases between. In germline, CDR1 is MNHNS, CDR2 SASEGT. The CDR3 spans 15 residues. In DNA form, the CDR3 reads TGTGCCAGCAGTGGCCCGGGGGTCCCGAACTATGGCTACACCTTC. It specifies CASSGPGVPNYGYTF.

This clone has only one observation. The chain uses TRBV9 and TRBJ2-7; 9 bases line up with TRBD1. There are 15 residues in the CDR3. From germline, CDR1 is SGDLS and CDR2 YYNGEE. V trimming: 0 bases; J trimming: 5 bases; junction bases outside the gene matches: 6. The CDR3 spells CASSVAGTGFDEQYF. CDR3 DNA sequence: TGTGCCAGCAGCGTAGCTGGGACAGGGTTCGACGAGCAGTACTTC.

In its sample, this clone was seen a few times. The chain is built from TRBV2 and TRBJ1-1; D gene unclear. The CDR3 spans 11 residues. Germline values: CDR1 SNHLY, CDR2 FYNNEI. The V end was cut by 7 bases, the J end by 2 bases, with 5 bases between. This chain's CDR3 is CASNQNTEAFF. CDR3 nucleotide sequence: TGTGCCAGCAATCAAAACACTGAAGCTTTCTTT.

V gene TRBV6-5 combines with J gene TRBJ2-3, with 15 bases aligning to TRBD2. The CDR3 length is 15 residues. Germline loops: CDR1 MNHEY, CDR2 SVGAGI. With V trimmed by 5 bases and J by 4 bases, 1 base remained unmatched. The CDR3 sequence: CASSGLAGGPDTQYF. The CDR3 nucleotides are TGTGCCAGCAGTGGACTAGCGGGAGGGCCAGATACGCAGTATTTT.

The gene calls are TRBV4-1 and TRBJ1-4; tentatively, D is TRBD1 (5 bases). V was pared by 0 bases and J by 7 bases, with 18 bases between. The germline V gene encodes CDR1 MGHRA and CDR2 YSYEKL. The CDR3 consists of 17 residues. Here the CDR3 reads CASSQDPPRVGFEKLFF. As DNA, the CDR3 is TGCGCCAGCAGCCAAGACCCCCCCAGGGTCGGTTTTGAAAAACTGTTTTTT.

The chain is built from TRBV5-1 and TRBJ1-2; the D gene is possibly TRBD1 (6 bases). This CDR3 has 13 residues. In germline, CDR1 is SGHRS, CDR2 YFSETQ. The V end lost 0 bases, the J end lost 8 bases, and 11 bases lay between the germline ends. The CDR3 DNA reads as TGCGCCAGCAGCTTGGGTCAGGGGAAAGGCTACACCTTC. Translation gives CASSLGQGKGYTF.

This chain connects TRBV27 to TRBJ2-7, with TRBD1 matching 9 bases. Germline lookup yields CDR1 MNHEY and CDR2 SMNVEV (reference sequence). Trimming removed 3 bases from V and 6 bases from J; junction bases left unmatched: 3. This CDR3 has 13 residues. The CDR3 region is CASSLGQGVEQYF. For the CDR3, the DNA is TGTGCCAGCAGTTTGGGACAGGGTGTCGAGCAGTACTTC.

This chain uses TRBV7-2 with TRBJ1-2; TRBD1 matches 10 bases. Germline V gives CDR1 SGHTA, CDR2 FQGNSA. The length of the CDR3 is 16 residues. Trimming cost V 2 bases and J 6 bases; bases outside gene matches: 9. The CDR3 DNA is TGTGCCAGCAGCTTACGACGACAGGGGGCTACTGATGGCTACACCTTC. Translating it yields CASSLRRQGATDGYTF.

V gene TRBV5-1 combines with J gene TRBJ2-1, with TRBD1 matching 10 bases. The germline CDR1 and CDR2 sequences are SGHRS and YFSETQ. Unmatched junction bases numbered 2, after V lost 3 bases and J lost 2 bases. The CDR3 runs to 15 residues. CDR3 DNA sequence: TGCGCCAGCAGCTCTGGGACAGGGGCCTACAATGAGCAGTTCTTC. It yields the protein CASSSGTGAYNEQFF.

The V call is TRBV6-1, the J call TRBJ2-7; D unclear. This CDR3 contains 13 residues. The ends were cut back, 3 bases at V and 2 bases at J, with 8 bases in the middle. In germline, CDR1 is MNHNS, CDR2 SASEGT. DNA for the CDR3: TGTGCCAGCAGTGAGGCTTCCCCCTACGAGCAGTACTTC. Its translation: CASSEASPYEQYF.

The CDR3 sequence: CASSPTLAGVSYNEQFF. The CDR3 nucleotides read TGTGCCAGCAGCCCAACTCTAGCGGGGGTCTCCTACAATGAGCAGTTCTTC. V usage is TRBV7-6 and J usage is TRBJ2-1; 10 bases are shared with TRBD2. The germline gives CDR1 SGHVS, CDR2 FNYEAQ. The V segment lost 5 bases and the J segment 0 bases; nucleotides outside the gene matches: 7. The CDR3 is made up of 17 amino acids.

The chain joins TRBV10-3 to TRBJ2-2; 7 bases match TRBD2. The CDR3 covers 15 residues. The V gene end was trimmed by 7 bases and the J gene end by 5 bases; junction bases not matched to a gene: 10. In germline, CDR1 is ENHRY, CDR2 SYGVKD. CDR3 protein: CAIMSSGGGTGELFF. CDR3 nucleotides: TGTGCCATCATGTCTAGCGGTGGTGGAACCGGGGAGCTGTTTTTT.